The rows below give T cell receptor beta chains drawn from one sample of a study of Ad26.COV2.S vaccination and SARS-CoV-2 variants. Libraries were prepared by immunoSEQ multiplex PCR; TCRdb keeps only in-frame clonotypes and omits some of them. The sample records about 500,000 clones, around 89% being singletons. The sequences come from peripheral blood, collected in a trial of Ad26.COV2.S vaccine versus placebo. The origin of the receptors is a person between 18 and 65 years old who received the Ad26.COV2.S COVID-19 vaccine or a placebo. Each CDR3 is given with its conserved first and last residue. A D gene is named only where the DNA matches it firmly. A clone size is listed for some rows: how often the clone was seen (once, few, many), or a class if it is expanded.

d_call: .; j_call: TRBJ2-1; clone_size: .; v_call: TRBV28; cdr3_aa: CASSFPPEEQFF; cdr3_nt: TGTGCCAGCAGTTTCCCCCCGGAAGAGCAGTTCTTC
d_call: .; j_call: TRBJ2-7; clone_size: once; v_call: TRBV5-4; cdr3_aa: CASSYSSDTEQYF; cdr3_nt: TGTGCCAGCAGCTACTCTTCCGATACCGAGCAGTACTTC
d_call: .; j_call: TRBJ2-7; clone_size: .; v_call: TRBV10-2; cdr3_aa: CASSLAFSYEQYF; cdr3_nt: TGCGCCAGCAGTTTAGCTTTCTCCTACGAGCAGTACTTC
d_call: .; j_call: TRBJ1-1; clone_size: .; v_call: TRBV11-1; cdr3_aa: CASSLSAGNTEAFF; cdr3_nt: TGTGCCAGCAGCTTATCTGCAGGGAACACTGAAGCTTTCTTT
d_call: .; j_call: TRBJ1-2; clone_size: .; v_call: TRBV13; cdr3_aa: CASSFGTFGYGYTF; cdr3_nt: TGTGCCAGCAGCTTCGGGACATTTGGCTATGGCTACACCTTC
d_call: TRBD1; j_call: TRBJ1-4; clone_size: .; v_call: TRBV19; cdr3_aa: CASSIVGGGDEKLFF; cdr3_nt: TGTGCCAGTAGTATAGTCGGAGGGGGCGATGAAAAACTGTTTTTT
d_call: .; j_call: TRBJ1-1; clone_size: .; v_call: TRBV5-6; cdr3_aa: CASSPHPGRRDEAFF; cdr3_nt: TGTGCCAGCAGCCCCCATCCGGGACGGAGAGACGAAGCTTTCTTT
d_call: .; j_call: TRBJ1-1; clone_size: .; v_call: TRBV10-3; cdr3_aa: CAISESQGLGTEAFF; cdr3_nt: TGTGCCATCAGTGAGTCGCAGGGGCTGGGCACTGAAGCTTTCTTT
d_call: .; j_call: TRBJ1-5; clone_size: .; v_call: TRBV2; cdr3_aa: CASSRTASNQPQHF; cdr3_nt: TGTGCCAGCAGTCGGACAGCTAGCAATCAGCCCCAGCATTTT
d_call: .; j_call: TRBJ1-1; clone_size: .; v_call: TRBV7-8; cdr3_aa: CASSLGGSPTEAFF; cdr3_nt: TGTGCCAGCAGCTTAGGGGGCTCTCCCACTGAAGCTTTCTTT
d_call: TRBD2; j_call: TRBJ2-3; clone_size: .; v_call: TRBV29-1; cdr3_aa: CSVRRTGGPVDTQYF; cdr3_nt: TGCAGCGTTCGTAGAACGGGGGGGCCTGTGGATACGCAGTATTTT
d_call: TRBD1; j_call: TRBJ1-6; clone_size: .; v_call: TRBV7-2; cdr3_aa: CASSLDRGPSPLHF; cdr3_nt: TGTGCCAGCAGCTTAGACAGGGGTCCCTCACCCCTCCACTTT
d_call: TRBD1; j_call: TRBJ2-1; clone_size: once; v_call: TRBV5-4; cdr3_aa: CASRGQGWDEQFF; cdr3_nt: TGTGCCAGCAGGGGACAGGGATGGGATGAGCAGTTCTTC
d_call: .; j_call: TRBJ2-6; clone_size: .; v_call: TRBV18; cdr3_aa: CASSPPSGANVLTF; cdr3_nt: TGTGCCAGCTCACCACCTTCTGGGGCCAACGTCCTGACTTTC
d_call: .; j_call: TRBJ1-2; clone_size: .; v_call: TRBV24-1; cdr3_aa: CATSRWTFYGYTF; cdr3_nt: TGTGCCACCAGCAGGTGGACATTCTATGGCTACACCTTC
d_call: .; j_call: TRBJ1-1; clone_size: .; v_call: TRBV6-5; cdr3_aa: CASRGVSGNTEAFF; cdr3_nt: TGTGCCAGCAGGGGTGTTTCAGGGAACACTGAAGCTTTCTTT
d_call: .; j_call: TRBJ1-5; clone_size: .; v_call: TRBV30; cdr3_aa: CAWSVLGGGNQPQHF; cdr3_nt: TGTGCCTGGAGTGTTTTAGGGGGAGGCAATCAGCCCCAGCATTTT
d_call: .; j_call: TRBJ2-1; clone_size: .; v_call: TRBV3-1/TRBV3-2; cdr3_aa: CASSQELTGRNEQFF; cdr3_nt: TGTGCCAGCAGCCAAGAACTTACGGGACGCAATGAGCAGTTCTTC
d_call: .; j_call: TRBJ1-1; clone_size: .; v_call: TRBV7-9; cdr3_aa: CASSVAGKAFF; cdr3_nt: TGTGCCAGCAGCGTCGCGGGGAAAGCTTTCTTT
d_call: .; j_call: TRBJ2-1; clone_size: .; v_call: TRBV5-1; cdr3_aa: CASSLSDYNEQFF; cdr3_nt: TGCGCCAGCAGCCTTTCGGACTACAATGAGCAGTTCTTC
d_call: TRBD2; j_call: TRBJ2-1; clone_size: .; v_call: TRBV5-1; cdr3_aa: CASTPLEAGAFYNEQFF; cdr3_nt: TGCGCCAGCACACCCTTAGAAGCGGGAGCTTTCTACAATGAGCAGTTCTTC
d_call: .; j_call: TRBJ2-5; clone_size: .; v_call: TRBV5-4; cdr3_aa: CASSHKAPVGQETQYF; cdr3_nt: TGTGCCAGCAGCCACAAGGCCCCGGTGGGGCAAGAGACCCAGTACTTC